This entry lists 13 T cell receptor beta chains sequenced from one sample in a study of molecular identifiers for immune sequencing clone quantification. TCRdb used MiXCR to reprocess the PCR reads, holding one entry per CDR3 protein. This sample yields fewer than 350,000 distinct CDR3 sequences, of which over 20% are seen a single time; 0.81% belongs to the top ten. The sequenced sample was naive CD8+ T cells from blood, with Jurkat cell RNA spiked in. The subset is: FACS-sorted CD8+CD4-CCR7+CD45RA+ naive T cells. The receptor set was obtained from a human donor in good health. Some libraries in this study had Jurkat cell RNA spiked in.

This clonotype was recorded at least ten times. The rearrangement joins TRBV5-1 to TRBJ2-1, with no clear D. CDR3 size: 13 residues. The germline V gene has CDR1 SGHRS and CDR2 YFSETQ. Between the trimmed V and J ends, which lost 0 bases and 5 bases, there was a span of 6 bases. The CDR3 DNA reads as TGCGCCAGCAGCTTGGCCCAGAACAATGAGCAGTTCTTC. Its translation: CASSLAQNNEQFF.

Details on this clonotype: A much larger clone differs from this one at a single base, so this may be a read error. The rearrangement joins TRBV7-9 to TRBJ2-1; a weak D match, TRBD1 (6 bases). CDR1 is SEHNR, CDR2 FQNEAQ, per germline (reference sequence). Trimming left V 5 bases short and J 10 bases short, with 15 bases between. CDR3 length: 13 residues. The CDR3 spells CASSRTAAYEQFF. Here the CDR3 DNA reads TGTGCCAGCAGCAGGACAGCCGCCTACGAGCAGTTCTTC.

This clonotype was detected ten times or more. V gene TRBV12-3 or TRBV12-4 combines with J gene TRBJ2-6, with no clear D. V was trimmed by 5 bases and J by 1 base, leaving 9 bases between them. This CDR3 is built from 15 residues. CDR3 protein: CASSTVYSGANVLTF. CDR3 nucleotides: TGTGCCAGCAGTACCGTCTATTCTGGGGCCAACGTCCTGACTTTC.

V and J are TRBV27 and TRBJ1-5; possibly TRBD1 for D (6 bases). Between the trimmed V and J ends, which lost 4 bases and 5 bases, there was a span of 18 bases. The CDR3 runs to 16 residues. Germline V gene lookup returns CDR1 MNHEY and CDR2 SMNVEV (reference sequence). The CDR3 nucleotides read TGTGCCAGCAGTTCCCTGGGGACACTGCTACATCAGCCCCAGCATTTT. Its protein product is CASSSLGTLLHQPQHF.

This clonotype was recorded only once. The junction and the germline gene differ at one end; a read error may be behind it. CDR3 DNA: TGTGCCAGCAGCTTGTTAATTAATGAAAAACTGTTTTTT. This encodes CASSLLINEKLFF. This chain uses TRBV5-3 with TRBJ1-4; the D is unclear. TRBV5-3 is filed as an ORF, its function uncertain. The CDR3 has 13 residues.

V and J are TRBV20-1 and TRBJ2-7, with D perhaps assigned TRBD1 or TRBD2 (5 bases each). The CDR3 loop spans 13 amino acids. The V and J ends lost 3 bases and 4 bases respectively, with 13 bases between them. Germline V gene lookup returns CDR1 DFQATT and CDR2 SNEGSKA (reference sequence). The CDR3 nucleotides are TGCAGTGCTAGGGCGCCGGGACCTTACGAGCAGTACTTC. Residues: CSARAPGPYEQYF.

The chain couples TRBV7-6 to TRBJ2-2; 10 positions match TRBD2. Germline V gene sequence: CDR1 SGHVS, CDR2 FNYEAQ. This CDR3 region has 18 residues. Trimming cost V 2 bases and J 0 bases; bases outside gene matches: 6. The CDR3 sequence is CASSLIPSGGPNTGELFF. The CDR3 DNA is TGTGCCAGCAGCTTAATTCCTAGCGGGGGCCCGAACACCGGGGAGCTGTTTTTT.

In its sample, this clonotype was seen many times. Written as DNA, the CDR3 is TGTGCCAGCCGCGGAACCGGGGAGCTGTTTTTT. Encoded protein: CASRGTGELFF. V and J are TRBV7-9 and TRBJ2-2; no clear D gene. V lost 8 bases to trimming and J lost 5 bases, with 6 bases between them. CDR1 SEHNR and CDR2 FQNEAQ come from the germline V gene (reference sequence). The CDR3 is 11 residues long.

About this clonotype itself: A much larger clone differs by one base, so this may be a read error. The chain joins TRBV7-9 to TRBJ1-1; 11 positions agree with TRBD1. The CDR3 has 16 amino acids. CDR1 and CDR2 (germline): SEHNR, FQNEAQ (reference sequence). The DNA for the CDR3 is TGTGCCAGCGGCTTGGGACCGGGACAGGGGGACACTGAAGCTTTCTTT. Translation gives CASGLGPGQGDTEAFF.

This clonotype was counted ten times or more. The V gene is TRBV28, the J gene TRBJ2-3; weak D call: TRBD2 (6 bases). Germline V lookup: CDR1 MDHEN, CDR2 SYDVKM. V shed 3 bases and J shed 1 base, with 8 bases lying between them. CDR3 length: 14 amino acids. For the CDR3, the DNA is TGTGCCAGCAGTTTCCGACTAGGCACAGATACGCAGTATTTT. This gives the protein CASSFRLGTDTQYF. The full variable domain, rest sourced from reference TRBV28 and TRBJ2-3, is DVKVTQSSRYLVKRTGEKVFLECVQDMDHENMFWYRQDPGLGLRLIYFSYDVKMKEKGDIPEGYSVSREKKERFSLILESASTNQTSMYLCASSFRLGTDTQYFGPGTRLTVL.

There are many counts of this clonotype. The DNA of the CDR3 is TGCGCCAGCAGCCAAGTACGACTAGGGAGTAGCTATGGCTACACCTTC. As protein: CASSQVRLGSSYGYTF. The rearrangement joins TRBV4-1 to TRBJ1-2; D is undetermined. Trimming removed 1 base from V and 4 bases from J, with 16 bases in between. Looked up from germline, CDR1 is MGHRA and CDR2 is YSYEKL. The CDR3 length is 16 residues.

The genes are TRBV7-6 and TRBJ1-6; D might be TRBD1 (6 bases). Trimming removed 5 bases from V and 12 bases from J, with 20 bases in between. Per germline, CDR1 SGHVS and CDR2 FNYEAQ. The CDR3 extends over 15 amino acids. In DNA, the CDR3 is TGTGCCAGCAGCATAACAGGGATCCGCGATTTACCCCTCCACTTT. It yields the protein CASSITGIRDLPLHF.

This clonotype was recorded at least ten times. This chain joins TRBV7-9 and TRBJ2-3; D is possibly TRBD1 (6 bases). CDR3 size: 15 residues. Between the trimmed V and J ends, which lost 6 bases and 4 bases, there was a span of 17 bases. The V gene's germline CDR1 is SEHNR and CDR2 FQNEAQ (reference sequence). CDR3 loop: CASSFELSGADTQYF. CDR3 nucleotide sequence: TGTGCCAGCAGTTTCGAGCTATCAGGGGCAGATACGCAGTATTTT.